What follows are 15 T cell receptor beta chains derived from one specimen sequenced in a study of beta chain features in type 1 diabetes. General study findings and limits: A moderate, significant TCRB CDR3 shortening appeared in type 1 diabetes across four CD4+ subsets.

No antigens are known for them. Reverse transcribing all isolated RNA meant expressed TCRB transcripts were sequenced. Clones were read by immunoSEQ multiplex PCR, and TCRdb kept only the in-frame ones, dropping some. The sample lists 600,000 or so clones, over 13% occurring once. Sequences were obtained from naive CD4+ T cells from blood. The receptors shown here come from a young man with type 1 diabetes.

The chain joins TRBV30 to TRBJ1-5, with D possibly being TRBD1 (5 bases). Germline assignment: CDR1 GTSNPN and CDR2 SVGIG (reference sequence). V lost 5 bases, J lost 4 bases, and 12 bases lay in between. The CDR3 spans 13 residues. CDR3 amino acids: CAWGHNPNQPQHF. In nucleotides, the CDR3 is TGTGCCTGGGGACATAACCCTAATCAGCCCCAGCATTTT. Drawing the rest from reference TRBV30 and TRBJ1-5, the complete variable domain is SQTIHQWPATLVQPVGSPLSLECTVEGTSNPNLYWYRQAAGRGLQLLFYSVGIGQISSEVPQNLSASRPQDRQFILSSKKLLLSDSGFYLCAWGHNPNQPQHFGDGTRLSIL.

This chain uses TRBV6-5 with TRBJ2-7; TRBD2 matches at 9 bases. This CDR3 contains 15 residues. Trimming removed 0 bases from V and 4 bases from J; junction bases left unmatched: 4. The germline V gene has CDR1 MNHEY and CDR2 SVGAGI. In nucleotides, the CDR3 is TGTGCCAGCAGTTACTCAAGCGGGAGGCGGTACGAGCAGTACTTC. The encoded protein is CASSYSSGRRYEQYF.

This clone turned up a few times. The CDR3 nucleotides are TGTGCCAGCAGCGTTTCGGGGTCACCCCTCCACTTT. The encoded protein is CASSVSGSPLHF. The chain couples TRBV9 to TRBJ1-6; no firm D call. There are 12 residues in the CDR3. With 2 bases removed from V and 10 bases from J, the gap between germline ends came to 7 bases. CDR1 and CDR2 (germline): SGDLS, YYNGEE.

The DNA of the CDR3 is TGCAGCGTTGGAGCGGGCACAGATACGCAGTATTTT. This sequence encodes CSVGAGTDTQYF. The V and J genes are TRBV29-1 and TRBJ2-3; the D gene is possibly TRBD2 (5 bases). Per germline, CDR1 SQVTM and CDR2 ANQGSEA. The CDR3 contains 12 residues. V dropped 4 bases and J dropped 1 base, with 6 bases sitting between them.

This clone was detected only a few times. The chain joins TRBV6-1 to TRBJ2-1; a possible D gene is TRBD1 (6 bases). The CDR3 extends over 11 amino acids. Trimming left V 9 bases short and J 4 bases short, with 7 bases between. From germline, CDR1 is MNHNS and CDR2 SASEGT. The CDR3 spells CASTGYNEQFF. DNA of the CDR3: TGTGCCAGTACAGGGTACAATGAGCAGTTCTTC.

This clone occurred a few times. The chain has TRBV5-1 and TRBJ2-4; 7 positions match TRBD2. CDR3 length: 16 residues. Germline assignment: CDR1 SGHRS and CDR2 YFSETQ. J gave up 1 base and V 2 bases, and 6 bases lay outside the gene matches. This CDR3 reads CASSFVTGGAKNIQYF. Here the CDR3 DNA reads TGCGCCAGCAGCTTTGTGACGGGAGGCGCCAAAAACATTCAGTACTTC.

This chain joins TRBV30 and TRBJ1-5; no reliable D call. CDR1 and CDR2 from the germline V gene are GTSNPN and SVGIG (reference sequence). Trimming pared 0 bases from V and 13 bases from J, leaving 25 bases between. The CDR3 consists of 16 residues. CDR3 sequence: CAWSVRYSNQPLVQHF. The CDR3 DNA reads as TGTGCCTGGAGTGTACGGTATAGCAATCAGCCCCTGGTGCAGCATTTT.

This clone showed up just a few times. The rearrangement joins TRBV2 to TRBJ1-3, with D tentatively TRBD1 (6 bases). The CDR3 contains 14 residues. In germline, CDR1 is SNHLY, CDR2 FYNNEI. V was cut by 4 bases and J by 0 bases, with 7 bases left in between. Here the CDR3 reads CASSGQVSGNTIYF. For the CDR3, the DNA is TGTGCCAGCAGTGGACAGGTCTCTGGAAACACCATATATTTT.

This clone came up a few times. The gene calls are TRBV23-1 and TRBJ2-3, with D possibly being TRBD2 (6 bases). TRBV23-1 is marked as an open reading frame, function uncertain. The CDR3 contains 19 residues. The germline V and J ends were trimmed by 0 bases and 0 bases, with 19 bases remaining between them. The CDR3, as DNA: TGCGCCAGCAGTCAATCCCCTTACGATTTGGAGGGGAGCACAGATACGCAGTATTTT. This sequence encodes CASSQSPYDLEGSTDTQYF.

This clone was counted between two and nine times. The same CDR3 is also encoded by other DNA sequences in this sample. The chain links TRBV28 to TRBJ2-7, with 9 bases lining up with TRBD1. V lost 4 bases to trimming and J lost 4 bases; unmatched junction nucleotides: 5. Germline lookup yields CDR1 MDHEN and CDR2 SYDVKM. The CDR3 runs 14 residues. Here the CDR3 reads CASSSGTGRYEQYF. The CDR3 DNA reads as TGTGCCAGCAGTTCCGGGACAGGGAGGTACGAGCAGTACTTC.

The chain links TRBV7-3 to TRBJ2-1, with 13 bases lining up with TRBD2. J lost 8 bases, V lost 6 bases, and 7 bases had no gene match. Germline V CDR1 and CDR2: SGHTA, FQGTGA. This CDR3 region has 15 residues. CDR3 in amino acids: CASSPTGTSGDEQFF. The CDR3 DNA reads as TGTGCCAGCAGTCCAACCGGGACTAGCGGGGATGAGCAGTTCTTC.

This clone was seen a few times. V gene TRBV6-5 combines with J gene TRBJ1-4, with no clear D. Trimming removed 0 bases from V and 8 bases from J, with 7 bases in between. CDR3 length: 13 amino acids. The germline gives CDR1 MNHEY, CDR2 SVGAGI. The CDR3 is CASSYSPGEKLFF. The DNA of the CDR3 is TGTGCCAGCAGTTACTCTCCCGGAGAAAAACTGTTTTTT.

The sample holds a few counts of this clone. The genes are TRBV6-1 and TRBJ2-7, with D uncertain. CDR3 length: 14 residues. The germline gives CDR1 MNHNS, CDR2 SASEGT. V dropped 10 bases and J dropped 9 bases, with 25 bases sitting between them. CDR3 nucleotides: TGTGCCACCAAAAAGACGGCGACTCCTACGGGGCAGTACTTC. Its translation is CATKKTATPTGQYF.

V usage is TRBV28 and J usage is TRBJ1-6; TRBD1 is a possible D gene (6 bases). CDR1 and CDR2 from the germline V gene are MDHEN and SYDVKM. Trimming took 8 bases from V and 10 from J, leaving 15 bases between them. The CDR3 totals 13 residues. The chain's CDR3 is CASCRQEYSPLHF. In DNA, the CDR3 is TGTGCCAGCTGCCGACAGGAGTACTCACCCCTCCACTTT.

This chain uses TRBV29-1 with TRBJ1-1; maybe TRBD1 (5 bases). The germline V gene has CDR1 SQVTM and CDR2 ANQGSEA. CDR3 length: 13 residues. Trimming left V 7 bases short and J 4 bases short, with 16 bases between. The CDR3: CSGILRRGTEAFF. The CDR3 DNA reads as TGCAGCGGTATTCTTCGGAGGGGCACTGAAGCTTTCTTT.